One and the same sample provided the 29 T cell receptor beta chains below, sequenced in a study of blood T cell repertoires in COVID-19. The method was immunoSEQ multiplex PCR; TCRdb's version includes in-frame clones alone and lacks a portion of them. Found here are approximately 350,000 clones, approximately 88% of them singletons; the top ten hold roughly 1.2%. Sequenced input: peripheral blood. These receptors were taken from a man in his forties or fifties with acute or convalescent COVID-19.

This rearrangement joins TRBV4-3 to TRBJ1-4; TRBD1 agrees at 10 bases. Per germline, CDR1 LGHNA and CDR2 YSLEER. Trimming at V came to 1 base and at J to 7 bases, leaving 6 bases not matched to a gene. This CDR3 has 16 amino acids. The CDR3 nucleotides read TGCGCCAGCAGCCAAGGATTCAGGACAGGGGGTGAAAAACTGTTTTTT. Translating gives CASSQGFRTGGEKLFF.

CDR3 DNA: TGCGCCAGCAGCTTGCGACAGAATAATGAGCAGTTCTTC. This codes for CASSLRQNNEQFF. The chain has TRBV5-1 and TRBJ2-1, with D possibly being TRBD1 (5 bases). The CDR3 length is 13 residues. Germline V gene lookup returns CDR1 SGHRS and CDR2 YFSETQ. V lost 1 base, J lost 7 bases, and 9 bases lay in between.

The chain recombines TRBV28 with TRBJ2-1; 10 bases map to TRBD1. V shed 6 bases and J 6 bases; nucleotides not matched to a gene: 5. Germline V gene sequence: CDR1 MDHEN, CDR2 SYDVKM. This CDR3 contains 14 residues. The CDR3 DNA follows: TGTGCCAGCAGGAAGCGGACAGGGGGCAATGAGCAGTTCTTC. Encoded protein: CASRKRTGGNEQFF.

The chain uses TRBV5-1 and TRBJ1-2; 10 bases are shared with TRBD1. Germline-derived CDR1 and CDR2 are SGHRS and YFSETQ. The CDR3 length is 14 residues. V lost 4 bases and J lost 8; bases outside the gene matches: 8. CDR3: CASSTRQGARGYTF. In DNA, the CDR3 is TGCGCCAGCAGCACCCGACAGGGGGCAAGAGGCTACACCTTC. Complete variable domain (other parts from reference TRBV5-1 and TRBJ1-2): KAGVTQTPRYLIKTRGQQVTLSCSPISGHRSVSWYQQTPGQGLQFLFEYFSETQRNKGNFPGRFSGRQFSNSRSEMNVSTLELGDSALYLCASSTRQGARGYTFGSGTRLTVV.

Turning to this clone: This CDR3 is also generated by other DNA sequences in the sample. This rearrangement joins TRBV5-6 to TRBJ1-2; the D gene is possibly TRBD1 (6 bases). The CDR3 covers 13 residues. CDR1 and CDR2 (germline): SGHDT, YYEEEE. The ends were cut back, 4 bases at V and 2 bases at J, with 9 bases in the middle. The CDR3 loop is CASSLGQNYGYTF. CDR3 DNA sequence: TGTGCCAGCAGCCTAGGACAGAACTATGGCTACACCTTC.

J is TRBJ1-1 and V is TRBV13, with D tentatively TRBD1 (5 bases). CDR1 is PRHDT, CDR2 FYEKMQ, per germline (reference sequence). Trimming took off 1 base at V and 5 bases at J, with 5 bases between the two ends. The CDR3 consists of 12 residues. Here the CDR3 DNA reads TGTGCCAGCAGCTTAGAGGGGACTGAAGCTTTCTTT. The encoded protein is CASSLEGTEAFF. Full variable domain (outside the CDR3, taken from reference TRBV13 and TRBJ1-1): AAGVIQSPRHLIKEKRETATLKCYPIPRHDTVYWYQQGPGQDPQFLISFYEKMQSDKGSIPDRFSAQQFSDYHSELNMSSLELGDSALYFCASSLEGTEAFFGQGTRLTVV.

This clone was counted a single time. The chain combines TRBV18 with TRBJ2-2, with a possible D match to TRBD2 (6 bases). Germline-derived CDR1 and CDR2 are KGHSH and LQKENI. Trimming left V 3 bases short and J 15 bases short, with 11 bases between. This CDR3 region has 11 residues. The CDR3 reads CASSPGGIVFF. The CDR3 DNA is TGTGCCAGCTCACCGGGAGGTATCGTGTTTTTT.

The genes are TRBV27 and TRBJ2-1; 9 bases agree with TRBD2. The J segment lost 5 bases and the V segment lost 5 bases, leaving 10 bases of the junction unmatched. The V gene's germline CDR1 is MNHEY and CDR2 SMNVEV (reference sequence). CDR3 size: 16 residues. This CDR3 reads CASSPITSGSNNEQFF. Here the CDR3 DNA reads TGTGCCAGCAGTCCCATTACTAGCGGGTCTAACAATGAGCAGTTCTTC.

The J gene is TRBJ1-3, the V gene TRBV19, with D unclear. The CDR3 contains 15 residues. Germline CDR1 is LNHDA and CDR2 is SQIVND (reference sequence). Deletions cut 2 bases from V and 2 bases from J, with 10 bases between. The CDR3 region has the DNA TGTGCCAGTAGTATATCCGAGATCCCTGGAAACACCATATATTTT. It translates to CASSISEIPGNTIYF.

The chain combines TRBV27 with TRBJ1-2, with 7 nucleotides matching TRBD1. The CDR3 spans 14 residues. Trimming at V came to 6 bases and at J to 4 bases, leaving 8 bases not matched to a gene. Germline CDR1 is MNHEY and CDR2 is SMNVEV (reference sequence). The CDR3 is CASRTDREGYGYTF. CDR3 in DNA: TGTGCCAGCAGAACTGACAGGGAAGGCTATGGCTACACCTTC.

The chain employs TRBV10-1 and TRBJ2-5; the D gene is possibly TRBD2 (7 bases). V lost 5 bases to trimming and J lost 4 bases, with 17 bases between them. The germline gives CDR1 WNHNN, CDR2 SYGVQD (reference sequence). The CDR3 has 15 amino acids. CDR3: CASSPRGARGETQYF. As DNA, the CDR3 is TGCGCCAGCAGTCCCCGGGGGGCGCGGGGAGAGACCCAGTACTTC.

The V and J genes are TRBV4-1 and TRBJ2-7; 14 nucleotides match TRBD2. The CDR3 sequence is 16 residues long. V lost 1 base to trimming and J lost 2 bases; unmatched junction nucleotides: 1. In germline, CDR1 is MGHRA, CDR2 YSYEKL. The DNA of the CDR3 is TGCGCCAGCAGCCAAGGGGGACTAGCGGGAGCCTACGAGCAGTACTTC. This encodes CASSQGGLAGAYEQYF.

The chain carries TRBV5-1 and TRBJ2-3; perhaps TRBD2 as D (7 bases). CDR1 is SGHRS and CDR2 is YFSETQ in the germline V gene. This CDR3 is built from 14 residues. Trimming removed 6 bases from V and 4 bases from J, with 15 bases in between. The CDR3 region is CASKAGGGADTQYF. For the CDR3, the DNA is TGCGCCAGCAAGGCGGGCGGGGGCGCAGATACGCAGTATTTT.

This sequence joins TRBV30 and TRBJ2-3; D possibly corresponds to TRBD2 (6 bases). CDR3 size: 12 residues. Germline CDR1 is GTSNPN and CDR2 is SVGIG (reference sequence). V lost 3 bases and J 10 bases, leaving 14 bases between the germline ends. CDR3 region: CAWSGTGESQYF. CDR3 nucleotide sequence: TGTGCCTGGAGCGGGACGGGGGAGTCGCAGTATTTT.

This clone was observed a handful of times. The chain joins TRBV7-8 to TRBJ2-2, with 12 nucleotides matching TRBD2. The CDR3 loop spans 18 amino acids. J lost 3 bases, V lost 3 bases, and 8 bases had no gene match. Germline values: CDR1 SGHVS, CDR2 FQNEAQ. The CDR3 nucleotides are TGTGCCAGCAGCTTCAATAAACTAGCGGGAGGAGACACCGGGGAGCTGTTTTTT. Amino acids: CASSFNKLAGGDTGELFF. The variable domain in full, with the rest retrieved from reference TRBV7-8 and TRBJ2-2, is GAGVSQSPRYKVAKRGQDVALRCDPISGHVSLFWYQQALGQGPEFLTYFQNEAQLDKSGLPSDRFFAERPEGSVSTLKIQRTQQEDSAVYLCASSFNKLAGGDTGELFFGEGSRLTVL.

The count of this clone is one. The chain uses TRBV28 and TRBJ1-5, with 7 bases fitting TRBD1. Trimming cost V 6 bases and J 0 bases; bases outside gene matches: 8. The germline CDR1 and CDR2 sequences are MDHEN and SYDVKM. The CDR3 contains 16 residues. CDR3 DNA: TGTGCCAGCAGACGGACAGGAACACTTAGCAATCAGCCCCAGCATTTT. Protein: CASRRTGTLSNQPQHF.

The chain combines TRBV11-2 with TRBJ2-7; perhaps TRBD2 as D (5 bases). Germline CDR1 reads SGHAT; CDR2 reads FQNNGV. The CDR3 is 14 residues long. V was shortened by 5 bases and J by 7 bases, with 18 bases between the two germline ends. CDR3 sequence: CASSPRGVRGEQYF. DNA for the CDR3: TGTGCCAGCAGCCCCCGCGGTGTTCGCGGGGAGCAGTACTTC. The full variable domain, completed using reference TRBV11-2 and TRBJ2-7, is EAGVAQSPRYKIIEKRQSVAFWCNPISGHATLYWYQQILGQGPKLLIQFQNNGVVDDSQLPKDRFSAERLKGVDSTLKIQPAKLEDSAVYLCASSPRGVRGEQYFGPGTRLTVT.

This chain connects TRBV11-3 to TRBJ2-1; 9 bases line up with TRBD2. The CDR3 covers 15 residues. Trimming took 5 bases from V and 9 from J; bases not matched to a gene: 11. Germline V gene lookup returns CDR1 SGHNT and CDR2 YENEEA. The CDR3 sequence is CASSKAGGGAREQFF. The CDR3 DNA reads as TGTGCCAGCAGCAAAGCAGGCGGGGGGGCCCGTGAGCAGTTCTTC.

This clone was picked up one time. The genes are TRBV29-1 and TRBJ1-5, with D possibly matching TRBD1 (6 bases). Per the germline V gene, CDR1 is SQVTM and CDR2 is ANQGSEA. The germline V and J ends were trimmed by 7 bases and 1 base, with 14 bases remaining between them. CDR3 length: 14 amino acids. The CDR3 DNA sequence: TGCAGCGCCGCCGCGGACAGCAGCAATCAGCCCCAGCATTTT. This translates into CSAAADSSNQPQHF.

The chain has TRBV10-1 and TRBJ1-1, with D unclear. Trimming removed 3 bases from V and 3 bases from J, with 11 bases in between. Germline CDR1 and CDR2: WNHNN and SYGVQD (reference sequence). The CDR3 has 14 amino acids. The CDR3 DNA is TGCGCCAGCAGTGATACTGACACTTACACTGAAGCTTTCTTT. Protein product: CASSDTDTYTEAFF.

The J gene is TRBJ2-5, the V gene TRBV2; possibly TRBD1 for D (5 bases). Germline V gene sequence: CDR1 SNHLY, CDR2 FYNNEI. This CDR3 spans 13 amino acids. Trimming stripped 5 bases from V and 1 base from J, with 8 bases between. CDR3 nucleotide sequence: TGTGCCAGCAGTAGGGGCCTCCAAGAGACCCAGTACTTC. Translated, it gives CASSRGLQETQYF.

This chain uses TRBV28 with TRBJ2-7; 7 nucleotides agree with TRBD1. V shed 8 bases, J shed 1 base, and the junction held 20 bases outside the gene matches. The CDR3 has 18 amino acids. Germline values: CDR1 MDHEN, CDR2 SYDVKM. This CDR3 is CASRTQGQPKYSSYEQYF. The CDR3 DNA reads as TGTGCCAGCCGAACCCAGGGACAGCCAAAGTACTCATCCTACGAGCAGTACTTC. The complete variable domain, with remaining parts taken from reference TRBV28 and TRBJ2-7, reads DVKVTQSSRYLVKRTGEKVFLECVQDMDHENMFWYRQDPGLGLRLIYFSYDVKMKEKGDIPEGYSVSREKKERFSLILESASTNQTSMYLCASRTQGQPKYSSYEQYFGPGTRLTVT.

This clone was detected only a few times. The genes are TRBV4-3 and TRBJ1-2, with TRBD1 identical over 9 bases. This CDR3 spans 17 amino acids. Unmatched junction bases numbered 13, after V lost 5 bases and J lost 3 bases. Looked up from germline, CDR1 is LGHNA and CDR2 is YSLEER. The CDR3 DNA follows: TGCGCCAGCAGCAAAGGACCCGGGACAGGGAGGGACTATGGCTACACCTTC. It yields the protein CASSKGPGTGRDYGYTF.

The chain couples TRBV5-1 to TRBJ1-1; D might be TRBD1 (6 bases). Trimming pared 3 bases from V and 0 bases from J, leaving 15 bases between. The CDR3 has 16 amino acids. The germline CDR1 and CDR2 sequences are SGHRS and YFSETQ. CDR3 bases: TGCGCCAGCAGCTCGTTGACAGGAGTCATGAACACTGAAGCTTTCTTT. This codes for CASSSLTGVMNTEAFF.

The CDR3 reads CASGQGRNEQYF. CDR3 coding DNA: TGTGCCAGCGGACAGGGGCGAAACGAGCAGTACTTC. The chain joins TRBV4-2 to TRBJ2-7; TRBD1 matches 9 bases. The CDR3 extends over 12 amino acids. The V segment lost 8 bases and the J segment 5 bases; nucleotides outside the gene matches: 4. Germline assignment: CDR1 LGHNA and CDR2 YNFKEQ.

The chain couples TRBV19 to TRBJ2-7, with TRBD1 identical over 8 bases. The V and J ends lost 3 bases and 5 bases, in that order; junction bases with no gene match: 3. The CDR3 has 13 amino acids. The germline gives CDR1 LNHDA, CDR2 SQIVND (reference sequence). CDR3 sequence reads: CASSIQGAHEQYF. The CDR3 DNA reads as TGTGCCAGTAGTATCCAGGGGGCCCACGAGCAGTACTTC.

The V and J genes are TRBV3-1 (or the pseudogene TRBV3-2) and TRBJ1-3, with TRBD1 as a possible D gene (6 bases). Trimming pared 3 bases from V and 0 bases from J, leaving 6 bases between. This CDR3 comprises 14 residues. Germline V gene data show CDR1 as LGHDT and CDR2 as YNNKEL (reference sequence). CDR3 nucleotide sequence: TGTGCCAGCAGCCAGGGGGCCTCTGGAAACACCATATATTTT. This encodes CASSQGASGNTIYF.

This chain connects TRBV19 to TRBJ1-5, with D perhaps TRBD1 (6 bases). The germline V and J ends were trimmed by 5 bases and 2 bases, with 13 bases remaining between them. The CDR3 covers 15 residues. Germline-derived CDR1 and CDR2 are LNHDA and SQIVND (reference sequence). CDR3: CASSLTGKGNQPQHF. CDR3 DNA sequence: TGTGCCAGTAGTTTAACAGGGAAGGGCAATCAGCCCCAGCATTTT. Supplemented by reference TRBV19 and TRBJ1-5, the full variable domain reads DGGITQSPKYLFRKEGQNVTLSCEQNLNHDAMYWYRQDPGQGLRLIYYSQIVNDFQKGDIAEGYSVSREKKESFPLTVTSAQKNPTAFYLCASSLTGKGNQPQHFGDGTRLSIL.

The chain employs TRBV6-5 and TRBJ2-7, with TRBD1 matching over 9 bases. The CDR3 consists of 15 residues. Germline-derived CDR1 and CDR2 are MNHEY and SVGAGI. V shed 4 bases, J shed 0 bases, and the junction held 4 bases outside the gene matches. The CDR3: CASSSGTGSSYEQYF. The CDR3 region has the DNA TGTGCCAGCAGTTCCGGGACAGGGAGCTCCTACGAGCAGTACTTC.